This T cell receptor (beta chain) originates from a study of metastatic and nonmetastatic thyroid tumors. On the study more broadly: Across blood and tumor or nodule tissue, repertoires from malignant and benign thyroid patients were compared with one another.

Source study methods: Construction of a distant-metastasis classifier for papillary thyroid cancer relied on CDR3 differences across clinicopathological groups. MiXCR was used by TCRdb to re-call the PCR reads. TCRdb assigned the V and J calls; the authors' analysis was not used. The data show roughly 93,000 clones, 12% seen once. Study-wide results and caveats: As reported, TCR beta diversity in blood and tumor was significantly higher in malignant thyroid tumors than in benign nodules.

No treatment of any kind had been given to any patient before thyroid surgery. V lost 5 bases and J lost 1, with 11 bases in between. The V gene's germline CDR1 is LGHDT and CDR2 YNNKEL (reference sequence). The length of the CDR3 is 14 residues. This clone was detected ten times or more. Its antigen is unknown. The sequenced sample was blood. The V gene is TRBV3-1, the J gene TRBJ1-1; no clear D gene. The origin of this receptor is a female donor with papillary thyroid cancer or a benign thyroid nodule (not recorded which). Some clones in this sample may be carry-over from other donors' samples. The CDR3 protein is CASSILRGNTEAFF. The CDR3 nucleotides read TGTGCCAGCAGCATTCTTCGGGGGAACACTGAAGCTTTCTTT.